This entry describes one T cell receptor beta chain. What it binds is unknown. Each CDR3 protein gets one entry after TCRdb re-called the 5' RACE reads with MiXCR. The sample gives under 200,000 distinct CDR3 sequences, around 10% of which show up once; about 29% is in the top ten. These data belong to a study of CD8 T cells in ankylosing spondylitis. Whole-study results and caveats: Researchers reportedly found disease-linked clones significantly enriched in matched ankylosing spondylitis synovial fluid. Characteristic of ankylosing spondylitis blood, it appeared, was a TCR beta motif comprising several highly homologous variants. Peripheral blood samples showed relatively rare disease-linked clones, and these clones were CD8+.

The clonotype comes from a male donor with ankylosing spondylitis or in good health (not recorded which). The sequencing input was blood, either unsorted or a sorted T cell fraction (not recorded which).

The CDR3 sequence is CASSLMAGAATNEKLFF. Here the CDR3 DNA reads TGTGCCAGCAGCTTGATGGCAGGGGCTGCAACTAATGAAAAACTGTTTTTT. The J gene is TRBJ1-4, the V gene TRBV5-6; TRBD1 is a possible D gene (6 bases). Germline CDR1 SGHDT, CDR2 YYEEEE. V shed 1 base and J shed 0 bases, with 13 bases lying between them. This CDR3 region has 17 residues.